The present T cell receptor (beta chain) was sequenced within a study of beta chain features in type 1 diabetes. General study findings and limits: A closer apparent resemblance between naive, central memory and Treg TCRB repertoires was seen in patients than in healthy donors. Moderately but significantly shorter TCRB CDR3s were found in Type 1 diabetes patients in all four CD4+ subsets.

Concerning this clone: Its specificity is not known.

CDR3 length: 14 residues. Trimming stripped 3 bases from V and 8 bases from J, with 14 bases between. Germline values: CDR1 SGHVS, CDR2 FQNEAQ. A single heparinised draw of around 110 mL on average was taken per donor. The purity of all sorted populations exceeded 98%. TCRB transcripts that were expressed got sequenced, as all of the isolated RNA had been reverse transcribed. Sequencing was performed with immunoSEQ multiplex PCR; in TCRdb, only in-frame clones are kept and a portion is missing. Seen here are approximately 150,000 clones, about 13% observed once, and the top ten hold under 1.5%. The origin of this receptor is a man aged 18 to 29 with type 1 diabetes. The sample consisted of central memory CD4+ T cells from blood. This sequence joins TRBV7-8 and TRBJ1-3, with a weak D call TRBD1 (5 bases). The CDR3 sequence is CASSLGSGGDTIYF. CDR3 in DNA: TGTGCCAGCAGCTTGGGCTCCGGAGGGGACACCATATATTTT.